The 7 T cell receptor beta chains below were found in one sample sequenced in a study of blood T cell repertoires in COVID-19 (dated by TCRdb to the early 2020s). The library was made by the immunoSEQ multiplex PCR assay. TCRdb re-hosts the immuneACCESS table, in-frame sequences only. Its copies lack some clones; in the studies checked, an unresolved V gene accounts for under half of them, and the cause for the rest is not known. This sample has about 260,000 clones in its table, and roughly 83% of those were observed once. The top ten hold approximately 2.1% of the sample. The specimen was PBMCs or T cells enriched from blood (not recorded which). These receptors all come from a woman between 45 and 65 years old who had recovered from COVID-19.

The chain uses TRBV30 and TRBJ2-7; 9 bases agree with TRBD1. Losses at the gene ends were 3 bases for V and 2 bases for J; bases not matched to a gene: 8. Germline values: CDR1 GTSNPN, CDR2 SVGIG (reference sequence). The CDR3 totals 15 residues. The DNA for the CDR3 is TGTGCCTGGAGAAGGAGGGACAGGGTAACCTACGAGCAGTACTTC. Protein product: CAWRRRDRVTYEQYF.

The chain links TRBV24-1 to TRBJ2-2; 8 bases map to TRBD1. The CDR3 totals 13 residues. Trimming removed 9 bases from V and 5 bases from J; junction bases left unmatched: 4. Per germline, CDR1 KGHDR and CDR2 SFDVKD. The CDR3 bases are TGTGCCACCGACAGGGGCGGGACCGGGGAGCTGTTTTTT. It codes for CATDRGGTGELFF.

The genes are TRBV6-5 and TRBJ2-7; D gene uncertain. Trimming pared 4 bases from V and 2 bases from J, leaving 12 bases between. Germline CDR1 is MNHEY and CDR2 is SVGAGI. The CDR3 is 14 residues long. The CDR3 DNA reads as TGTGCCAGCAGTTTCAACCTTGGGCCCTACGAGCAGTACTTC. It is translated as CASSFNLGPYEQYF.

The CDR3 nucleotides are TGTGCCAGCAGACCCGCCCGGGACAGGTCCTACAATGAGCAGTTCTTC. It specifies CASRPARDRSYNEQFF. V and J are TRBV7-2 and TRBJ2-1, with 8 positions matching TRBD1. CDR3 length: 16 residues. V lost 6 bases, J lost 1 base, and 8 bases stayed unmatched. Per germline, CDR1 SGHTA and CDR2 FQGNSA.

The chain couples TRBV3-1 (or the pseudogene TRBV3-2) to TRBJ2-1; 7 nucleotides match TRBD2. Trimming took 1 base from V and 8 from J; bases not matched to a gene: 5. Germline V gene lookup returns CDR1 LGHDT and CDR2 YNNKEL (reference sequence). CDR3 size: 14 residues. In nucleotides, the CDR3 is TGTGCCAGCAGCCAAGGGACTAGTACCGATGAGCAGTTCTTC. It is translated as CASSQGTSTDEQFF.

The DNA of the CDR3 is TGCGCCAGCAGTGGTATGGGACACGACGAGCAGTACTTC. This sequence encodes CASSGMGHDEQYF. The chain has TRBV10-2 and TRBJ2-7; weak D call: TRBD1 (6 bases). V lost 4 bases to trimming and J lost 5 bases, with 12 bases between them. This CDR3 contains 13 residues. Germline CDR1 reads WSHSY; CDR2 reads SAAADI.

Only a few counts were recorded for this clone. V gene TRBV28 combines with J gene TRBJ1-2; possibly TRBD1 for D (5 bases). The CDR3 sequence is 15 residues long. The ends were cut back, 6 bases at V and 5 bases at J, with 19 bases in the middle. Germline CDR1 reads MDHEN; CDR2 reads SYDVKM. The CDR3 reads CASSPTGLGSYGYTF. The CDR3 DNA reads as TGTGCCAGCAGCCCCACGGGACTCGGGAGTTATGGCTACACCTTC.